These T cell receptor beta chains were read from a single sample in a study of blood T cell repertoires in COVID-19. The method was immunoSEQ multiplex PCR; TCRdb's version includes in-frame clones alone and lacks a portion of them. The sample has roughly 150,000 clones, roughly 80% seen once. Sequencing was done on a sample of peripheral blood. These receptors were obtained from a man aged 70 or older with acute or convalescent COVID-19. Both conserved end residues are trimmed from each CDR3.

j_call: TRBJ2-7; v_call: TRBV5-1; cdr3_aa: ASSFDPRYEQY
j_call: TRBJ2-3; v_call: TRBV19; cdr3_aa: ASSLGALRTDTQY
j_call: TRBJ1-2; v_call: TRBV28; cdr3_aa: ASSLPGQGARNYGYT
j_call: TRBJ2-2; v_call: TRBV5-1; cdr3_aa: ASSFEGVTGELF
j_call: TRBJ2-7; v_call: TRBV9; cdr3_aa: ASSVGAGGTHEQY
j_call: TRBJ2-3; v_call: TRBV6-5; cdr3_aa: ASSYSKRGGTDTQY
j_call: TRBJ2-7; v_call: TRBV3-1/TRBV3-2; cdr3_aa: ASSPGQGVSYEQY
j_call: TRBJ2-3; v_call: TRBV12-3/TRBV12-4; cdr3_aa: ASSFGESDTQY
j_call: TRBJ2-3; v_call: TRBV19; cdr3_aa: ASSIVTSGRDTQY
j_call: TRBJ2-5; v_call: TRBV5-1; cdr3_aa: ASSPASGRAETQY
j_call: TRBJ1-3; v_call: TRBV6-1; cdr3_aa: ASSDTSGYLGNTIY
j_call: TRBJ1-4; v_call: TRBV28; cdr3_aa: ASSTGTEGEKLF
j_call: TRBJ1-2; v_call: TRBV5-1; cdr3_aa: ASSGGQGNNYGYT
j_call: TRBJ2-6; v_call: TRBV19; cdr3_aa: ATHPGLAGVGANVLT
j_call: TRBJ1-2; v_call: TRBV12-3/TRBV12-4; cdr3_aa: ASSLGAAPT
j_call: TRBJ1-2; v_call: TRBV6-5; cdr3_aa: ASILTGHYGYT
j_call: TRBJ1-6; v_call: TRBV3-1/TRBV3-2; cdr3_aa: ASSLRTGRDNSPLH
j_call: TRBJ2-1; v_call: TRBV19; cdr3_aa: ASTTSGSLEQF
j_call: TRBJ1-6; v_call: TRBV6-4; cdr3_aa: ASSATGLNSPLH
j_call: TRBJ1-1; v_call: TRBV28; cdr3_aa: ASSPLGGRSTEAF
j_call: TRBJ2-2; v_call: TRBV7-3; cdr3_aa: ASSPRAGMNTGELF
j_call: TRBJ2-3; v_call: TRBV7-2; cdr3_aa: ASSLAGLSPDTQY
j_call: TRBJ1-1; v_call: TRBV6-2/TRBV6-3; cdr3_aa: ASSYSGGALLNTEAF
j_call: TRBJ2-4; v_call: TRBV14; cdr3_aa: ASSQGGTSGFSAKNIQY
j_call: TRBJ1-2; v_call: TRBV9; cdr3_aa: ASSQNRGDGYT
j_call: TRBJ2-4; v_call: TRBV5-6; cdr3_aa: ASSLDTGGGNIQY
j_call: TRBJ2-7; v_call: TRBV5-1; cdr3_aa: ASSPRGRGYSYEQY